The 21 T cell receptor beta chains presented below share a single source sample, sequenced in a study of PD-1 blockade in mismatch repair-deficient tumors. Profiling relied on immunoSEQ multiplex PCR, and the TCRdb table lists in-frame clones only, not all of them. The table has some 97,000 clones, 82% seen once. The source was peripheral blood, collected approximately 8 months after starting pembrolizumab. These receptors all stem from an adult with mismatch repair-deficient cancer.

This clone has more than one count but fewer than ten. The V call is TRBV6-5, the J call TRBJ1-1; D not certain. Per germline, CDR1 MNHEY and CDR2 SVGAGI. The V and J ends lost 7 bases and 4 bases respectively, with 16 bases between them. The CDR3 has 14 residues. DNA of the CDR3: TGTGCCAGCACCACTGGGAGGGAAGGCACTGAAGCTTTCTTT. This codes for CASTTGREGTEAFF.

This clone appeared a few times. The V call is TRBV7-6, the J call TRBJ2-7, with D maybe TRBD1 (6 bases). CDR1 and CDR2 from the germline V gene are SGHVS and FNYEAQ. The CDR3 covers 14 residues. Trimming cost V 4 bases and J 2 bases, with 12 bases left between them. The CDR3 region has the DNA TGTGCCAGCAGCTCTCAGGGGAAAGCCTACGAGCAGTACTTC. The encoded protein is CASSSQGKAYEQYF.

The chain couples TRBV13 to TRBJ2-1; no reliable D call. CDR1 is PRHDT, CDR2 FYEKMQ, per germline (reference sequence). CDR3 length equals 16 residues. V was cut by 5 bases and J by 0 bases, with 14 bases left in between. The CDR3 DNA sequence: TGTGCCAGCAGCGGGAACGAGATGAGCTCCTACAATGAGCAGTTCTTC. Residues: CASSGNEMSSYNEQFF.

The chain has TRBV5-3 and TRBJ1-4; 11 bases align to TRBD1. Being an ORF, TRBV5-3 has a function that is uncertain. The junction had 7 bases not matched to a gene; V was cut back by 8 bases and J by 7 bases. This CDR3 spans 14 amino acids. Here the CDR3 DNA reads TGTGCCAGTTCCGGACAGGGGGCATGTGAAAAACTGTTTTTT. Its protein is CASSGQGACEKLFF.

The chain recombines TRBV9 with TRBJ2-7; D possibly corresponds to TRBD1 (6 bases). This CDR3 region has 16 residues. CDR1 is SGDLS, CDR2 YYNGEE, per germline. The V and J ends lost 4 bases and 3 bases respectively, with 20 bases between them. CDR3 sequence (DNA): TGTGCCAGCAGCCCCAGAAGTACAGGGAGTAGCTACGAGCAGTACTTC. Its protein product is CASSPRSTGSSYEQYF. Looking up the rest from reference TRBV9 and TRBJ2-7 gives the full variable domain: DSGVTQTPKHLITATGQRVTLRCSPRSGDLSVYWYQQSLDQGLQFLIQYYNGEERAKGNILERFSAQQFPDLHSELNLSSLELGDSALYFCASSPRSTGSSYEQYFGPGTRLTVT.

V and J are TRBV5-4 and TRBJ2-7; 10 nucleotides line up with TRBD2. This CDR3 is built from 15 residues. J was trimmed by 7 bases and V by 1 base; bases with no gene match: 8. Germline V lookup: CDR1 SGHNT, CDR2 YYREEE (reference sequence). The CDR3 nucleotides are TGTGCCAGCAGCTTGTCGGCTAGCGGGAGAGGGGAGCAGTACTTC. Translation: CASSLSASGRGEQYF.

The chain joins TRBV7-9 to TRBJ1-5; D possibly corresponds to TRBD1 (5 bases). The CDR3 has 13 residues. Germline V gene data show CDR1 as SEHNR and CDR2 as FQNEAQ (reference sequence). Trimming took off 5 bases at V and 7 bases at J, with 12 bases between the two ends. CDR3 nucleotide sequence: TGTGCCAGCAGCCCCCGCCGGGGGCAGCCCCAGCATTTT. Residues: CASSPRRGQPQHF.

CDR3 amino acids: CASKGSGANVLTF. The CDR3 DNA sequence: TGTGCCAGTAAAGGCTCTGGGGCCAACGTCCTGACTTTC. The gene calls are TRBV6-6 and TRBJ2-6; D remains unclear. Germline V gives CDR1 MNHNY, CDR2 SVGAGI (reference sequence). Trimming removed 9 bases from V and 0 bases from J, with 6 bases in between. This CDR3 comprises 13 residues.

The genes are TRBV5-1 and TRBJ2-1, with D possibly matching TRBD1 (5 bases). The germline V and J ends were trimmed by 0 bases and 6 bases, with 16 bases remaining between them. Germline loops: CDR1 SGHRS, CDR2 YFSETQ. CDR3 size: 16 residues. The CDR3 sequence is CASSLAFLDTGNEQFF. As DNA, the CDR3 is TGCGCCAGCAGCTTGGCCTTTTTAGACACAGGCAATGAGCAGTTCTTC.

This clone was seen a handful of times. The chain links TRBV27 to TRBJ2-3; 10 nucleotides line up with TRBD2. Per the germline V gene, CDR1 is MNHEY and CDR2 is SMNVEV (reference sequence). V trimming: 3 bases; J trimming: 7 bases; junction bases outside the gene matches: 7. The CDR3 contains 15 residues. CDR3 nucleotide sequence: TGTGCCAGCAGTTTGGCTAGCGGGAGCCCTTATACGCAGTATTTT. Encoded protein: CASSLASGSPYTQYF.

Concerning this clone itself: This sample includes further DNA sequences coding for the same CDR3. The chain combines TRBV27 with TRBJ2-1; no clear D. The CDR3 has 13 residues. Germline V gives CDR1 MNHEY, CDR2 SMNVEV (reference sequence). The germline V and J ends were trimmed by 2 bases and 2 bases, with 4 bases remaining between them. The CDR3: CASSLKPYNEQFF. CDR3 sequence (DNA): TGTGCCAGCAGTTTAAAACCCTACAATGAGCAGTTCTTC.

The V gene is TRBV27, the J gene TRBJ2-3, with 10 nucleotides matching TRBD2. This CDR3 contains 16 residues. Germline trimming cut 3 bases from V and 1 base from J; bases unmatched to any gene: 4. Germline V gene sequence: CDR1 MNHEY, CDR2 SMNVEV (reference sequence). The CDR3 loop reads CASSFRGTSGTDTQYF. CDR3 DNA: TGTGCCAGCAGTTTTCGGGGGACTAGCGGCACAGATACGCAGTATTTT.

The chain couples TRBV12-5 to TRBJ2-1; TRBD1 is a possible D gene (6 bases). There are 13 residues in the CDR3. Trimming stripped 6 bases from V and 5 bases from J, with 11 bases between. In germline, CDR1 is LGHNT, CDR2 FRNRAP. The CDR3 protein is CASGRDTNNEQFF. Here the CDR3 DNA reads TGTGCTAGTGGCCGGGACACCAACAATGAGCAGTTCTTC.

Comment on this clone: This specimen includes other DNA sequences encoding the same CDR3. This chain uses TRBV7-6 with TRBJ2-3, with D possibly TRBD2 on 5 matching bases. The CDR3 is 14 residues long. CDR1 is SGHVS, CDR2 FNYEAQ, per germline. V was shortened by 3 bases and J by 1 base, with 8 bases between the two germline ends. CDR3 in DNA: TGTGCCAGCAGCTTGGCGGGCGGCACAGATACGCAGTATTTT. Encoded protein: CASSLAGGTDTQYF.

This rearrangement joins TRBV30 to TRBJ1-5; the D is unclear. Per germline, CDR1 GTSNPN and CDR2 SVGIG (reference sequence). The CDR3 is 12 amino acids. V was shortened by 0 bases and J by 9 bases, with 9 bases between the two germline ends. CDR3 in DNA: TGTGCCTGGAGTGTGGCCCGGCCGCCCCAGCATTTT. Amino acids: CAWSVARPPQHF. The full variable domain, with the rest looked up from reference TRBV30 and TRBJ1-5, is SQTIHQWPATLVQPVGSPLSLECTVEGTSNPNLYWYRQAAGRGLQLLFYSVGIGQISSEVPQNLSASRPQDRQFILSSKKLLLSDSGFYLCAWSVARPPQHFGDGTRLSIL.

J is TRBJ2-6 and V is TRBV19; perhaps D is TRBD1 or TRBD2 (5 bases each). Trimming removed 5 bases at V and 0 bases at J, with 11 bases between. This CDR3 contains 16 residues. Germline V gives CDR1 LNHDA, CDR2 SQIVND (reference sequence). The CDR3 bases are TGTGCCAGTAGTCGGGGACCATCCTCTGGGGCCAACGTCCTGACTTTC. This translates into CASSRGPSSGANVLTF.

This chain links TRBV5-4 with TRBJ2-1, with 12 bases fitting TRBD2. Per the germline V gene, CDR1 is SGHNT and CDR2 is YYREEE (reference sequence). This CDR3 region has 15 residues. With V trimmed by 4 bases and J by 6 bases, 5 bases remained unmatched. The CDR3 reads CASSTQTSGSNEQFF. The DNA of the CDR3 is TGTGCCAGCAGCACCCAGACTAGCGGGAGCAATGAGCAGTTCTTC. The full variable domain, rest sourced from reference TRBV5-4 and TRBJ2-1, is ETGVTQSPTHLIKTRGQQVTLRCSSQSGHNTVSWYQQALGQGPQFIFQYYREEENGRGNFPPRFSGLQFPNYSSELNVNALELDDSALYLCASSTQTSGSNEQFFGPGTRLTVL.

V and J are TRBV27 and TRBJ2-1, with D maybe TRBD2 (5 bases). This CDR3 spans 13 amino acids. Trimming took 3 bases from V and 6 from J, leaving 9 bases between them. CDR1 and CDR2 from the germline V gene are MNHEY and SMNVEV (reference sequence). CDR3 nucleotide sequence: TGTGCCAGCAGTTTTGGACTCACCAATGAGCAGTTCTTC. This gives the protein CASSFGLTNEQFF.

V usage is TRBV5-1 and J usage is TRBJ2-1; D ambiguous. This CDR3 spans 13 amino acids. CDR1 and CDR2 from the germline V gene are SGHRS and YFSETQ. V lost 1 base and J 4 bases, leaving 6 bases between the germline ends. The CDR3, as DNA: TGCGCCAGCAGCTTGCCTCTATACAATGAGCAGTTCTTC. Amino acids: CASSLPLYNEQFF. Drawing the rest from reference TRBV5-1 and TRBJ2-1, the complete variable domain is KAGVTQTPRYLIKTRGQQVTLSCSPISGHRSVSWYQQTPGQGLQFLFEYFSETQRNKGNFPGRFSGRQFSNSRSEMNVSTLELGDSALYLCASSLPLYNEQFFGPGTRLTVL.

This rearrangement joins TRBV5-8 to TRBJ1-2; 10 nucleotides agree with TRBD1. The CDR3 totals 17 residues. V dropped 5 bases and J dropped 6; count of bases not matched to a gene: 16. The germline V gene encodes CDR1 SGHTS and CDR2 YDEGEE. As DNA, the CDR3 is TGTGCCAGCAGTTCAACCTGGACAGGGGGAAAGGATCATGGCTACACCTTC. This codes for CASSSTWTGGKDHGYTF. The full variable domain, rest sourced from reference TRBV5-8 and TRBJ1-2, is EAGVTQSPTHLIKTRGQQATLRCSPISGHTSVYWYQQALGLGLQFLLWYDEGEERNRGNFPPRFSGRQFPNYSSELNVNALELEDSALYLCASSSTWTGGKDHGYTFGSGTRLTVV.

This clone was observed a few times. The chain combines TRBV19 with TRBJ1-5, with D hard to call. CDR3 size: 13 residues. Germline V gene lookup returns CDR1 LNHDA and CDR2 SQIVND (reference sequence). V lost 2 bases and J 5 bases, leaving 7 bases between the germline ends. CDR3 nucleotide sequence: TGTGCCAGTAGTATAAGCCTTTATCAGCCCCAGCATTTT. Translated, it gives CASSISLYQPQHF.